The clone carrying this T cell receptor (beta chain) was counted ten times or more. Its target is unknown. The sample belongs to a study of CD8+CD57+ T cells in acquired aplastic anemia. Study overall: Sorted CD4+ and CD8+ cell DNA averaged roughly 3.2 ug. CD4+ reads averaged about 10.8 million in healthy donors. Study outcomes and limitations: Found in both controls and patients were approximately 29 CD8+ CDR3 sequences.

Trimming stripped 0 bases from V and 2 bases from J, with 17 bases between. This CDR3 has 17 amino acids. The V gene's germline CDR1 is DFQATT and CDR2 SNEGSKA (reference sequence). TCR beta VDJ and CDR3 were profiled, and genomic DNA was the template. A single record per CDR3 protein comes from TCRdb applying MiXCR to the reads. The sample has about 220,000 distinct CDR3 sequences, around 32% seen once. Sequencing was performed on sorted CD4+, CD8+, or CD8+CD57+ T cells (not recorded which) from PBMCs. The receptor was derived from a human donor in good health, serving as a control. V gene TRBV20-1 combines with J gene TRBJ1-3, with D uncertain. In nucleotides, the CDR3 is TGCAGTGCTAGAGATCCCACGGGTCGTGGAGCTGGAAACACCATATATTTT. As protein: CSARDPTGRGAGNTIYF.